This is a list of T cell receptor beta chains from one sample in a study of monozygotic twins with inflammatory bowel disease. TCRdb reprocessed the 5' RACE reads, keeping one entry per CDR3 protein, no DNA. The sample includes about 140,000 distinct CDR3 sequences. The specimen sequenced was blood. The source of these receptors is a human donor with ulcerative colitis or Crohn's disease, or a healthy co-twin of an affected twin (not recorded which). CDR3s include the opening cysteine and the closing phenylalanine or tryptophan. The order of the fields is J gene, V gene, CDR3 protein.

TRBJ2-7 TRBV5-1 CASGRQGLYEQYF
TRBJ2-3 TRBV4-1 CASSHSPDTQYF
TRBJ1-2 TRBV7-2 CASSLAGANYGYTF
TRBJ2-5 TRBV3-1 CASSQSSGMYQETQYF
TRBJ2-3 TRBV27 CASSLGGEYTQYF
TRBJ2-6 TRBV30 CAWSEGSGGANVLTF
TRBJ2-3 TRBV10-3 CAIGVSGETDTQYF
TRBJ2-4 TRBV5-5 CASSYRDTAKNIQYF
TRBJ1-5 TRBV5-6 CASSRKPINNQPQHF
TRBJ2-3 TRBV4-1 CASSQSGVTDTQYF
TRBJ2-7 TRBV19 CASMSGGADRQYF
TRBJ1-5 TRBV20-1 CSAHPMGGSNQPQHF
TRBJ2-5 TRBV2 CASNPGTSGSGETQYF